A selection of T cell receptor beta chains follows, all from one sample in a study of control samples from healthy donors and cancer patients. Method: immunoSEQ multiplex PCR; TCRdb's copy keeps in-frame clones and lacks some. Among some 150,000 clones listed, roughly nine tenths were seen once. The sample consisted of blood. Receptors were obtained from a man aged 18-30 years in good health. Each CDR3 is given without its conserved first and last residue. Each record gives: V gene, J gene, CDR3 protein.

v_gene: TRBV18
j_gene: TRBJ1-2
CDR3aa: ASSPPSPVSYGYT

v_gene: TRBV6-5
j_gene: TRBJ1-5
CDR3aa: ASSPGTGSNQPQH

v_gene: TRBV19
j_gene: TRBJ2-7
CDR3aa: ASSPKDRGRFTEQY

v_gene: TRBV20-1
j_gene: TRBJ2-4
CDR3aa: SVRLRDIQY

v_gene: TRBV7-8
j_gene: TRBJ2-2
CDR3aa: ASSPTSNTGELF

v_gene: TRBV21-1
j_gene: TRBJ2-7
CDR3aa: ASSARPGTAKFDSYEQY

v_gene: TRBV13
j_gene: TRBJ1-1
CDR3aa: ASTMGMNTEAF

v_gene: TRBV6-2/TRBV6-3
j_gene: TRBJ2-2
CDR3aa: ASSYQNTGELF

v_gene: TRBV6-6
j_gene: TRBJ2-1
CDR3aa: ASRKEGDEQF

v_gene: TRBV5-1
j_gene: TRBJ1-1
CDR3aa: ASRDRGELNTEAF

v_gene: TRBV12-2
j_gene: TRBJ2-7
CDR3aa: ASRLVSDRDRSYEQY

v_gene: TRBV4-3
j_gene: TRBJ1-3
CDR3aa: ASSQTRGGYSGNTIY

v_gene: TRBV3-1/TRBV3-2
j_gene: TRBJ2-5
CDR3aa: ASSQGQVTGKETQY

v_gene: TRBV7-2
j_gene: TRBJ2-3
CDR3aa: ASSLGTPETDTQY

v_gene: TRBV4-1
j_gene: TRBJ2-7
CDR3aa: ASSQPTDGQGSYEQY

v_gene: TRBV3-1/TRBV3-2
j_gene: TRBJ2-7
CDR3aa: ASSQDPGQGDVEQY

v_gene: TRBV28
j_gene: TRBJ2-4
CDR3aa: ASSFPFLAGGLAKNIQY

v_gene: TRBV7-2
j_gene: TRBJ1-5
CDR3aa: ASSSWTETGQPQH

v_gene: TRBV6-4
j_gene: TRBJ1-2
CDR3aa: ASSDSGRTGYGYT

v_gene: TRBV7-3
j_gene: TRBJ2-5
CDR3aa: ASSLNWGETQY

v_gene: TRBV29-1
j_gene: TRBJ2-7
CDR3aa: SVEEVYSGGEQY

v_gene: TRBV6-5
j_gene: TRBJ1-3
CDR3aa: ASGRERGGNTIY

v_gene: TRBV30
j_gene: TRBJ1-5
CDR3aa: AWSLTASNQPQH

v_gene: TRBV7-2
j_gene: TRBJ1-2
CDR3aa: ASSSGGRGYGYT

v_gene: TRBV28
j_gene: TRBJ1-1
CDR3aa: ASSFRVQGNTEAF

v_gene: TRBV10-1
j_gene: TRBJ2-7
CDR3aa: ASSPPDRDEQY

v_gene: TRBV25-1
j_gene: TRBJ2-1
CDR3aa: ASSEPPGRQRSNEQF

v_gene: TRBV28
j_gene: TRBJ1-5
CDR3aa: ASSLRWDRSLNQPQH

v_gene: TRBV7-3
j_gene: TRBJ1-5
CDR3aa: ASSLRLGGSNQPQH

v_gene: TRBV5-1
j_gene: TRBJ2-7
CDR3aa: ASSPDDPYEQY

v_gene: TRBV2
j_gene: TRBJ1-4
CDR3aa: ASNRGVTGGEKLF

v_gene: TRBV19
j_gene: TRBJ2-3
CDR3aa: ASSKRRLAGTDTQY